This TCR beta chain was profiled in a study of cytomegalovirus exposure and HLA in healthy donors. The study, taken as a whole, reports: Across donors, presence/absence analyses took sequencing depth to be roughly uniform. Cytomegalovirus-associated TCR beta chains were listed, numbering around 150. Earlier findings revealed that most TCR beta V segments proved productive either about 87% or about 30% of the time.

A multiplex PCR was run with 60 Vbeta primers and 13 Jbeta primers. Per the study methods: In a later analysis, of some 80 million unique beta chains, some 10 million appeared in at least two donors. The method was immunoSEQ multiplex PCR; TCRdb's version includes in-frame clones alone and lacks a portion of them. That table gives V, J and clone size, and the DNA gave D and trimming. The sample holds about 140,000 clones, 70% seen once. Germline-derived CDR1 and CDR2 are SGHRS and YFSETQ. This CDR3 is 15 amino acids long. Trimming removed 9 bases at V and 6 bases at J, with 23 bases between. This clone was observed a few times. Its specificity is not known.

Sequences were obtained from PBMCs. The chain carries TRBV5-1 and TRBJ2-3; tentative D call: TRBD1 (5 bases). The source is a woman aged 25 to 39 in good health and CMV-seronegative. The CDR3 coding sequence is TGCGCCACCGCTTCAGGGTCTGGTTTTTTGGATACGCAGTATTTT. Protein: CATASGSGFLDTQYF. Together with reference TRBV5-1 and TRBJ2-3, the CDR3 gives the full variable domain: KAGVTQTPRYLIKTRGQQVTLSCSPISGHRSVSWYQQTPGQGLQFLFEYFSETQRNKGNFPGRFSGRQFSNSRSEMNVSTLELGDSALYLCATASGSGFLDTQYFGPGTRLTVL.